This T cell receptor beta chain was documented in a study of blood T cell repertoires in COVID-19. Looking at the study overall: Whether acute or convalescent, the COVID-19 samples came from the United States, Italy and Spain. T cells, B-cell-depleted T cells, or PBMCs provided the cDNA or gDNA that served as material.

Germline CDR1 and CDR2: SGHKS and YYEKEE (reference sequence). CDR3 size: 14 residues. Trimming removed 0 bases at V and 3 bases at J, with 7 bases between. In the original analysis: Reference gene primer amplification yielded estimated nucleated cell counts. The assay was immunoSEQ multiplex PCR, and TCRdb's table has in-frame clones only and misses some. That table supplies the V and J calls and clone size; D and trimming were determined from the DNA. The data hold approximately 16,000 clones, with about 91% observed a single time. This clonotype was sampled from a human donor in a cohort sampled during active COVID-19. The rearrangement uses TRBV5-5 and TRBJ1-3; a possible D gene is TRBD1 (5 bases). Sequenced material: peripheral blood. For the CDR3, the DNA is TGTGCCAGCAGCTTGGGACAGATTGGAAACACCATATATTTT. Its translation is CASSLGQIGNTIYF.